Listed below are T cell receptor beta chains from one sample, sequenced in a study of Ad26.COV2.S vaccination and SARS-CoV-2 variants. Method: immunoSEQ multiplex PCR; TCRdb's copy keeps in-frame clones and lacks some. The sample lists some 450,000 clones, around 91% occurring once. The sample here was peripheral blood, taken in a trial of Ad26.COV2.S vaccine versus placebo. These receptors were obtained from a person aged 18 to 59 who received the Ad26.COV2.S COVID-19 vaccine or a placebo. CDR3s include the opening cysteine and the closing phenylalanine or tryptophan. Each record gives: CDR3 length, V gene, D gene, J gene, clone size, CDR3 protein, CDR3 DNA. The D gene is left open where the match is weak. Rows may omit the clone size; those that give it use once, few, many or a size class.

13	TRBV18	.	TRBJ2-2	.	CASSRKTVGELFF	TGTGCCAGCTCACGAAAGACTGTCGGGGAGCTGTTTTTT
14	TRBV2	.	TRBJ2-7	.	CASSEEAWSYEQYF	TGTGCCAGCAGTGAAGAGGCATGGTCCTACGAGCAGTACTTC
20	TRBV6-2/TRBV6-3	TRBD1	TRBJ1-5	.	CASSYDQDRGTSYSNQPQHF	TGTGCCAGCAGTTACGACCAGGACAGGGGGACGTCATATAGCAATCAGCCCCAGCATTTT
16	TRBV9	TRBD1	TRBJ2-3	.	CASSARDRGIADTQYF	TGTGCCAGCAGCGCCCGGGACAGGGGGATCGCAGATACGCAGTATTTT
14	TRBV5-6	.	TRBJ1-4	few	CASSFSSTNEKLFF	TGTGCCAGCAGCTTCAGTTCAACTAATGAAAAACTGTTTTTT
15	TRBV19	TRBD1	TRBJ1-3	once	CASSIGTAPGNTIYF	TGTGCCAGTAGTATCGGGACAGCTCCTGGAAACACCATATATTTT
15	TRBV7-2	TRBD1	TRBJ2-1	once	CASSSRQGTRHEQFF	TGTGCCAGCAGCTCAAGACAGGGGACGCGGCATGAGCAGTTCTTC
15	TRBV5-6	TRBD1	TRBJ1-3	.	CASSSGQGTGNTIYF	TGTGCCAGCAGCTCAGGACAGGGGACGGGAAACACCATATATTTT
17	TRBV5-7	.	TRBJ1-5	.	CASSLTVGDSPNQPQHF	TGTGCCAGCAGCTTGACAGTCGGAGACAGTCCCAATCAGCCCCAGCATTTT
14	TRBV5-1	.	TRBJ2-7	.	CASSPIGPSIEQYF	TGCGCCAGCAGCCCTATTGGACCATCGATTGAGCAGTACTTC
17	TRBV9	.	TRBJ2-1	.	CASSSGPDGSSYNEQFF	TGTGCCAGCAGCTCAGGGCCCGACGGGAGTTCCTACAATGAGCAGTTCTTC
11	TRBV30	.	TRBJ1-1	.	CAWSVLTEAFF	TGTGCCTGGAGTGTACTTACTGAAGCTTTCTTT
15	TRBV14	.	TRBJ2-7	.	CASSQLPGGPYEQYF	TGTGCCAGCAGCCAACTCCCTGGCGGCCCCTACGAGCAGTACTTC
18	TRBV24-1	TRBD1	TRBJ2-6	.	CATSDPGQGDTGANVLTF	TGTGCCACCAGTGATCCGGGACAGGGGGATACAGGGGCCAACGTCCTGACTTTC
16	TRBV5-1	.	TRBJ2-7	.	CASTPQEGQPSYEQYF	TGCGCCAGCACACCCCAGGAGGGACAGCCGTCCTACGAGCAGTACTTC
17	TRBV27	.	TRBJ1-6	.	CASSLTGRNTYNSPLHF	TGTGCCAGCAGTTTAACGGGCAGGAACACCTATAATTCACCCCTCCACTTT
15	TRBV7-9	.	TRBJ1-3	.	CASSIGAGGGNTIYF	TGTGCCAGCAGCATCGGGGCCGGCGGTGGAAACACCATATATTTT
15	TRBV2	.	TRBJ2-1	.	CASTPGGTFYNEQFF	TGTGCCAGCACCCCGGGCGGGACCTTCTACAATGAGCAGTTCTTC
11	TRBV29-1	.	TRBJ1-2	.	CSVELRDGYTF	TGCAGCGTTGAATTGAGGGATGGCTACACCTTC
16	TRBV7-9	.	TRBJ2-7	few	CASSQGGQGRWYEQYF	TGTGCCAGCAGCCAAGGCGGGCAGGGCCGTTGGTACGAGCAGTACTTC
11	TRBV30	.	TRBJ2-3	.	CAWSGADTQYF	TGTGCCTGGAGTGGGGCAGATACGCAGTATTTT
15	TRBV7-2	.	TRBJ1-4	.	CASSLAGFQNEKLFF	TGTGCCAGCAGCTTGGCAGGGTTTCAAAATGAAAAACTGTTTTTT
14	TRBV28	TRBD2	TRBJ2-1	.	CASSVLGGDNEQFF	TGTGCCAGCAGTGTTCTGGGAGGGGACAATGAGCAGTTCTTC
16	TRBV18	.	TRBJ1-1	.	CASSPSTSTGNTEAFF	TGTGCCAGCTCACCTTCAACCAGTACAGGGAACACTGAAGCTTTCTTT
17	TRBV19	TRBD1	TRBJ2-2	.	CASSGDRWSTDTGELFF	TGTGCCAGTAGTGGGGACAGGTGGAGCACTGACACCGGGGAGCTGTTTTTT
15	TRBV27	.	TRBJ1-5	.	CASSLWGNSNQPQHF	TGTGCCAGCAGTTTATGGGGGAATAGCAATCAGCCCCAGCATTTT
13	TRBV5-1	.	TRBJ2-7	.	CASSLGRNYEQYF	TGCGCCAGCAGCTTGGGACGGAACTACGAGCAGTACTTC
14	TRBV5-1	.	TRBJ1-6	.	CASRPAADNSPLHF	TGCGCCAGCAGGCCCGCGGCGGATAATTCACCCCTCCACTTT
14	TRBV9	.	TRBJ2-1	.	CASSFQTSRGEQFF	TGTGCCAGCAGCTTCCAGACTAGTCGGGGAGAGCAGTTCTTC
15	TRBV18	.	TRBJ2-5	.	CASSDLVAGQETQYF	TGTGCCAGCTCAGACCTTGTTGCGGGCCAAGAGACCCAGTACTTC
19	TRBV16	TRBD2	TRBJ2-1	.	CASSQGTSGTARTYNEQFF	TGTGCCAGCAGCCAGGGGACTAGCGGGACAGCCAGGACCTACAATGAGCAGTTCTTC
14	TRBV9	.	TRBJ2-7	few	CASSIRDQNYEQYF	TGTGCCAGCAGCATCAGGGACCAAAACTACGAGCAGTACTTC
12	TRBV5-1	.	TRBJ1-2	once	CASSLEGAGYTF	TGCGCCAGCAGCTTGGAAGGGGCGGGCTACACCTTC
16	TRBV11-3	TRBD2	TRBJ2-1	.	CASSSGLAVSYNEQFF	TGTGCCAGCAGCTCGGGACTAGCAGTCTCCTACAATGAGCAGTTCTTC
13	TRBV13	.	TRBJ2-1	.	CASSLSYPNEQFF	TGTGCCAGCAGCTTATCTTATCCAAATGAGCAGTTCTTC
12	TRBV11-2	.	TRBJ2-1	.	CASSPYYNEQFF	TGTGCCAGCAGCCCGTACTACAATGAGCAGTTCTTC
15	TRBV4-3	TRBD1	TRBJ2-7	.	CASSQPDRGRGEQYF	TGCGCCAGCAGCCAACCTGACAGGGGGAGAGGCGAGCAGTACTTC
16	TRBV18	TRBD1	TRBJ2-1	.	CASSPDLGQGANEQFF	TGTGCCAGCTCACCCGACTTAGGACAGGGGGCCAATGAGCAGTTCTTC
15	TRBV9	TRBD1	TRBJ2-7	.	CASSVNRDRSYEQYF	TGTGCCAGCAGCGTCAACCGGGACAGGTCCTACGAGCAGTACTTC
14	TRBV25-1	.	TRBJ2-7	once	CASSDYGQYYEQYF	TGTGCCAGCAGTGACTATGGACAGTACTACGAGCAGTACTTC
15	TRBV6-5	TRBD1	TRBJ2-5	.	CASRKQGAGGETQYF	TGTGCCAGCAGAAAACAGGGGGCTGGGGGAGAGACCCAGTACTTC
15	TRBV28	.	TRBJ2-2	.	CASSITEGNTGELFF	TGTGCCAGCAGTATCACGGAAGGTAACACCGGGGAGCTGTTTTTT
12	TRBV7-9	.	TRBJ1-1	.	CASRRANTEAFF	TGTGCCAGCAGAAGGGCGAACACTGAAGCTTTCTTT
15	TRBV29-1	TRBD1	TRBJ2-1	many	CSAFWVGQGYNEQFF	TGCAGCGCGTTTTGGGTCGGACAGGGGTACAATGAGCAGTTCTTC
11	TRBV3-1/TRBV3-2	.	TRBJ2-2	.	CASRHTGELFF	TGTGCCAGCCGGCACACCGGGGAGCTGTTTTTT
14	TRBV7-3	.	TRBJ2-3	.	CASSFYPGTDTQYF	TGTGCCAGCAGCTTTTATCCAGGGACAGATACGCAGTATTTT
12	TRBV5-1	.	TRBJ2-2	.	CASSFSAGELFF	TGCGCCAGCAGCTTTAGTGCCGGGGAGCTGTTTTTT